The clone carrying this T cell receptor (beta chain) was seen ten or more times. Its antigen is unidentified. This specimen comes from a study of T cell repertoires in cytomegalovirus infection. The CDR3 sequence is 15 residues long. Germline lookup yields CDR1 SGHTA and CDR2 FQGNSA. After removal of 6 bases from V and 7 bases from J, the junction contained 8 bases not matched to a gene. General study findings and limits: Cumulative public TCR beta family frequency identified carriers of CMV plus the relevant HLA.

One entry per CDR3 protein results from TCRdb running MiXCR on the reads. The sample holds a few hundred thousand distinct CDR3 sequences, roughly an eighth seen once. Sample: PBMCs. The clonotype originates from a human donor in good health (CMV status not recorded). Some clones in this sample may be carry-over from other donors' samples. The rearrangement joins TRBV7-2 to TRBJ2-1; 11 bases map to TRBD2. Written as DNA, the CDR3 is TGTGCCAGCAGGCAACTAGCGGGAGTGGGTAATGAGCAGTTCTTC. The encoded protein is CASRQLAGVGNEQFF.